The clone carrying this TCR beta chain was seen repeatedly, ten times or more. As yet, its antigen is unknown. This beta chain turned up in a library designed for alpha chains; as an off-target read, its abundance says little. The CDR3 is made up of 15 amino acids. The junction had 9 bases not matched to a gene; V was cut back by 2 bases and J by 7 bases. Per the germline V gene, CDR1 is MDHEN and CDR2 is SYDVKM. One entry per CDR3 protein results from TCRdb running MiXCR on the 5' RACE reads. The data show 2,500 to 3,500 distinct CDR3 sequences, 10% to 13% seen once. This entry belongs to a study of spatial heterogeneity in lung cancer. Time point reported: sample taken at primary tumor resection. Study-wide points: Tumoral mutation counts were tracked by counts of expanded intratumoral alpha and beta TCRs.

Sequencing used lung tumor tissue, obtained at surgery. The genes are TRBV28 and TRBJ1-1, with TRBD1 matching 8 bases. The sequence was collected from a male donor with early-stage non-small cell lung cancer. For the CDR3, the DNA is TGTGCCAGCAGTTTAGCTGGACAGGGTTTCGGTGAAGCTTTCTTT. Amino acids: CASSLAGQGFGEAFF. Combining the CDR3 with reference TRBV28 and TRBJ1-1 gives the whole variable domain DVKVTQSSRYLVKRTGEKVFLECVQDMDHENMFWYRQDPGLGLRLIYFSYDVKMKEKGDIPEGYSVSREKKERFSLILESASTNQTSMYLCASSLAGQGFGEAFFGQGTRLTVV.